This TCR beta chain comes out of a study of Ad26.COV2.S vaccination and SARS-CoV-2 variants. About this clone: What it binds is not known.

The protocol was immunoSEQ multiplex PCR, while the TCRdb copy is restricted to in-frame clones and leaves out a portion. This sample carries 300,000 to 400,000 clones, about 92% of them seen once, and the ten largest clones take about 3.9%. Regarding the study as a whole: Possible underestimation of total T cell responses by the TCR breadth and depth analyses was noted. Vaccine recipients showed a spike-specific TCR breadth that was higher than in placebo recipients. Measurement of non-spike TCR breadth gave similar results in vaccine and placebo recipients.

This TCR derives from a human donor who had recovered from COVID-19. The source material was peripheral blood, sampled after recovery from COVID-19.

CDR3 in DNA: TGTGCCAGCAGCTTAGCTGGACAGAGCTCTGGAAACACCATATATTTT. Translation gives CASSLAGQSSGNTIYF. This chain connects TRBV7-9 to TRBJ1-3; possibly TRBD1 for D (6 bases). This CDR3 has 16 residues. The V gene lost 0 bases and the J gene lost 0 bases, with 9 bases spanning the gap. Germline V lookup: CDR1 SEHNR, CDR2 FQNEAQ (reference sequence).